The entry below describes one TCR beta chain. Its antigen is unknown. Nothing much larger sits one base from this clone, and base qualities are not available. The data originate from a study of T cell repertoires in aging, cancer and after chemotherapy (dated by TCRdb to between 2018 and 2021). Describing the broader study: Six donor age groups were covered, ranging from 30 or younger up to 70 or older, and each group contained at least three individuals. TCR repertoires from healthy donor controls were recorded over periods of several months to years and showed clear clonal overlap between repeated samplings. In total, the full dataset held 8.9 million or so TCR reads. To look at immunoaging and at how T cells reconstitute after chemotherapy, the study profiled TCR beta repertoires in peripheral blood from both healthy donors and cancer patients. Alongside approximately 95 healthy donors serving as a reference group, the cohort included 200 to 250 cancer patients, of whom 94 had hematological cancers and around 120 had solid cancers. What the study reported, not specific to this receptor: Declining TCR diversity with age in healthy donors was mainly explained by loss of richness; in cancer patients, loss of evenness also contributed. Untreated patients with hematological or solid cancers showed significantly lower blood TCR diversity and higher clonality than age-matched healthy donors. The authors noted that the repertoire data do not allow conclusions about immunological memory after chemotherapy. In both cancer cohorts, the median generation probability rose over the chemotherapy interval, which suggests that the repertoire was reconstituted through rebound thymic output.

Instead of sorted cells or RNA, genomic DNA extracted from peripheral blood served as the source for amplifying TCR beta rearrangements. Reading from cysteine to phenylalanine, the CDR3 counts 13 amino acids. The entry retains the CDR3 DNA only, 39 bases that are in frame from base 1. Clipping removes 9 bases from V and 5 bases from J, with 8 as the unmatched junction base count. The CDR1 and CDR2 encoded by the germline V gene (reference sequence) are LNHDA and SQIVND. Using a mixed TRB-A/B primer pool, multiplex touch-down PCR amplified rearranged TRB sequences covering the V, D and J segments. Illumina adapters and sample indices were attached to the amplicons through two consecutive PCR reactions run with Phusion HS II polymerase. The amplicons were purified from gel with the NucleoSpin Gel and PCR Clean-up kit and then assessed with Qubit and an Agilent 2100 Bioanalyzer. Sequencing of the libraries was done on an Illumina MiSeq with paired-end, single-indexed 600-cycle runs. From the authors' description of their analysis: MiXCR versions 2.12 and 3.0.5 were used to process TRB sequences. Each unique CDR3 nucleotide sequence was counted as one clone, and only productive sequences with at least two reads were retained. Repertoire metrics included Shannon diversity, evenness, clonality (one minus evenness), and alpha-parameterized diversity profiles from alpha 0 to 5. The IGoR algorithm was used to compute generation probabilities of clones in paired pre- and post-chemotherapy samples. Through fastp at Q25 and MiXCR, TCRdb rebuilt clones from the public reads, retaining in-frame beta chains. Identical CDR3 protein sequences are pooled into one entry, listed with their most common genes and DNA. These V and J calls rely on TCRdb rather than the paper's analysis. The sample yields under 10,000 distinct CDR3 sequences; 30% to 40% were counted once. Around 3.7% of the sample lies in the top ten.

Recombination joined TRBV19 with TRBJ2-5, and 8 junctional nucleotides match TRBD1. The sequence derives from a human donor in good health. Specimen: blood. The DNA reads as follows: TGTGCCAGCGGACAGGGTACCCGCGAGACCCAGTACTTC. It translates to CASGQGTRETQYF.